The 16 T cell receptor beta chains reported below all come from one sample, sequenced in a study of blood T cells in healthy people across ages. It was with a sample-barcoded 5' primer and a J-beta primer mix that a second PCR of roughly 7 to 12 cycles was run. TCRdb independently ran MiXCR on the 5' RACE reads; one entry per CDR3 protein. The table records over 1.5 million distinct CDR3 sequences, around half of them present only once. The source material was blood. The source of these receptors is a woman aged 40-49 years in good health.

The table lists this clonotype with a count of one. The rearrangement joins TRBV12-3 or TRBV12-4 to TRBJ2-5; D gene ambiguous. The end of the DNA fits TRBJ2-7 better, so the J call may be wrong. This CDR3 has 12 amino acids. CDR3 region: CASASGGYEQYF. Here the CDR3 DNA reads TGTGCCAGCGCCAGTGGCGGATACGAGCAGTACTTC.

This sequence joins TRBV6-6 and TRBJ1-2, with TRBD1 matching over 8 bases. The CDR3 contains 16 residues. Germline V gene data show CDR1 as MNHNY and CDR2 as SVGAGI (reference sequence). Trimming removed 4 bases from V and 0 bases from J; junction bases left unmatched: 7. The CDR3 is CASSSTGAKANYGYTF. The CDR3 region has the DNA TGTGCCAGCAGTTCGACAGGGGCCAAAGCTAACTATGGCTACACCTTC.

This clonotype has a handful of counts. The junction and the germline gene differ at one end; a read error may be behind it. The chain links TRBV7-7 to TRBJ2-5; 9 bases match TRBD1. The CDR3 has 15 amino acids. Germline V gene sequence: CDR1 SSHAT, CDR2 FNYEAQ (reference sequence). CDR3 nucleotide sequence: TGTGCTAGCAGCTTAACAGGGGGCTCCCGAGAGACCCAGTACTTC. Translation gives CASSLTGGSRETQYF.

This clonotype was observed a single time. The chain uses TRBV9 and TRBJ2-1, with D perhaps assigned TRBD1 or TRBD2 (5 bases each). The CDR3 totals 12 residues. Germline CDR1 SGDLS, CDR2 YYNGEE. V was shortened by 3 bases and J by 9 bases, with 10 bases between the two germline ends. The CDR3 loop reads CASSGPGTEQFF. CDR3 nucleotides: TGTGCCAGCAGCGGACCAGGGACTGAGCAGTTCTTC.

CDR3 protein: CASGLPQETQYF. The CDR3 nucleotides are TGTGCCAGCGGTCTTCCACAAGAGACCCAGTACTTC. The V and J genes are TRBV6-5 and TRBJ2-5; D not resolved. This CDR3 contains 12 residues. CDR1 is MNHEY and CDR2 is SVGAGI in the germline V gene. V was trimmed by 8 bases and J by 2 bases, leaving 9 bases between them.

The gene calls are TRBV4-3 and TRBJ1-2, with 7 bases lining up with TRBD1. There are 15 residues in the CDR3. CDR1 is LGHNA, CDR2 YSLEER, per germline. V trimming: 0 bases; J trimming: 6 bases; junction bases outside the gene matches: 7. CDR3 DNA: TGCGCCAGCAGCCAAGAGACAGGGTGGAACCATGGCTACACCTTC. Its translation is CASSQETGWNHGYTF.

This chain joins TRBV7-9 and TRBJ2-3; D might be TRBD2 (5 bases). The CDR3 totals 14 residues. CDR1 and CDR2 (germline): SEHNR, FQNEAQ (reference sequence). Between the trimmed V and J ends, which lost 5 bases and 4 bases, there was a span of 13 bases. The CDR3 DNA sequence: TGTGCCAGCAGCGCCCGGGGAAGCGCAGATACGCAGTATTTT. Translation: CASSARGSADTQYF.

The chain couples TRBV27 to TRBJ2-5; TRBD2 agrees at 11 bases. The CDR3 is 16 amino acids. Germline trimming cut 1 base from V and 5 bases from J; bases unmatched to any gene: 6. Germline V gives CDR1 MNHEY, CDR2 SMNVEV (reference sequence). The CDR3 nucleotides are TGTGCCAGCAGTTTATGGGCTAGCGGGGGGTCGGAGACCCAGTACTTC. Translation gives CASSLWASGGSETQYF.

The J gene is TRBJ1-6, the V gene TRBV6-5; D may be TRBD1 (6 bases). The V end was cut by 3 bases, the J end by 9 bases, with 15 bases between. Germline CDR1 and CDR2: MNHEY and SVGAGI. The CDR3 totals 15 residues. The CDR3 sequence is CASSYWGHIASPLHF. The CDR3 DNA is TGTGCCAGCAGTTATTGGGGGCATATTGCTTCACCCCTCCACTTT.

Points on this clonotype: Lacking the conserved final phenylalanine or tryptophan, this CDR3 likely reflects a read error. CDR3: CASSARRQGNNEQFC. The CDR3 nucleotides are TGTGCCAGCAGCGCAAGGCGACAGGGGAACAATGAGCAGTTCTGC. The J gene is TRBJ2-1, the V gene TRBV7-9; TRBD1 matches at 8 bases. V trimming: 5 bases; J trimming: 5 bases; junction bases outside the gene matches: 8. This CDR3 is 15 amino acids long. Germline CDR1 reads SEHNR; CDR2 reads FQNEAQ (reference sequence).

This chain links TRBV20-1 with TRBJ2-7; TRBD1 might be the D (5 bases). Looked up from germline, CDR1 is DFQATT and CDR2 is SNEGSKA (reference sequence). The CDR3 spans 15 residues. V was pared by 1 base and J by 4 bases, with 17 bases between. The CDR3 protein is CSARGTQHRTYEQYF. As DNA, the CDR3 is TGCAGTGCTAGAGGGACCCAACATCGGACATACGAGCAGTACTTC.

The chain uses TRBV12-3 or TRBV12-4 and TRBJ2-7; no definite D call. The CDR3 totals 12 residues. The V end lost 2 bases, the J end lost 10 bases, and 12 bases lay between the germline ends. The CDR3 sequence is CASSLPQSPQYF. CDR3 sequence (DNA): TGTGCCAGCAGTTTACCCCAATCGCCCCAGTACTTC.

In its sample, this clonotype was seen once. One end of the junction fails to match germline, which may point to a read error. This chain links TRBV20-1 with TRBJ1-1; 9 positions agree with TRBD1. Germline V gene lookup returns CDR1 DFQATT and CDR2 SNEGSKA (reference sequence). The CDR3 has 14 residues. In DNA form, the CDR3 reads TGCAGTGCTAGTTATGGACAGGGGAACACTAAAGCTTTCTTT. Translation: CSASYGQGNTKAFF.

The chain links TRBV2 to TRBJ2-4; 8 positions match TRBD1. From germline, CDR1 is SNHLY and CDR2 FYNNEI. After removal of 6 bases from V and 2 bases from J, the junction contained 6 bases not matched to a gene. This CDR3 is built from 15 residues. Here the CDR3 reads CASRDRERTKNIQYF. The DNA for the CDR3 is TGTGCCAGCAGGGACAGGGAAAGGACCAAAAACATTCAGTACTTC.

CDR3 nucleotide sequence: TGTGCCAGCTCACCACAGGACCACGGAACAGATACGCAGTATTTT. This sequence encodes CASSPQDHGTDTQYF. The chain has TRBV18 and TRBJ2-3, with D unclear. V was cut by 1 base and J by 3 bases, with 11 bases left in between. Germline CDR1 is KGHSH and CDR2 is LQKENI. The CDR3 extends over 15 amino acids.

V is TRBV6-5 and J is TRBJ1-2; D unresolved. Trimming took off 0 bases at V and 7 bases at J, with 12 bases between the two ends. Looked up from germline, CDR1 is MNHEY and CDR2 is SVGAGI. CDR3 length equals 14 residues. The CDR3 protein is CASSYSSANGGYTF. Written as DNA, the CDR3 is TGTGCCAGCAGTTACTCGAGTGCGAACGGTGGCTACACCTTC.